This T cell receptor beta chain was sequenced in a study of blood T cell repertoires in COVID-19. On the study more broadly: Donors in the United States, Italy and Spain gave samples during acute or convalescent COVID-19. In each case, the material was cDNA or gDNA derived from T cells, B-cell-depleted T cells, or PBMCs.

The germline CDR1 and CDR2 sequences are SEHNR and FQNEAQ (reference sequence). V was shortened by 0 bases and J by 5 bases, with 11 bases between the two germline ends. CDR3 length: 15 residues. The assay was immunoSEQ multiplex PCR, and TCRdb's table has in-frame clones only and misses some. The table includes about 170,000 clones, 88% detected once. V is TRBV7-9 and J is TRBJ2-4; tentative D call: TRBD2 (5 bases). Material: peripheral blood. This TCR came from a man in his 60s with acute or convalescent COVID-19. CDR3 coding DNA: TGTGCCAGCAGCTTAGCCCCGGGGTCCCAAAACATTCAGTACTTC. Translating gives CASSLAPGSQNIQYF.